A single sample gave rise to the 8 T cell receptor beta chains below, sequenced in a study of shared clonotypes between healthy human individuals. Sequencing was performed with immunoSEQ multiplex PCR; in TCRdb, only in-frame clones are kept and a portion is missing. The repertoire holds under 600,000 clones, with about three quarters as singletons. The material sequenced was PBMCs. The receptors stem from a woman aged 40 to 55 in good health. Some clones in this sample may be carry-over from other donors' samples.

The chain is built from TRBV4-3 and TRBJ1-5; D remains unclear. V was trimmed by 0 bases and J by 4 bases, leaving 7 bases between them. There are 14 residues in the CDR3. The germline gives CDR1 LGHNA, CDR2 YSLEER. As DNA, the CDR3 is TGCGCCAGCAGCCAAGATATAGGGAATCAGCCCCAGCATTTT. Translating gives CASSQDIGNQPQHF.

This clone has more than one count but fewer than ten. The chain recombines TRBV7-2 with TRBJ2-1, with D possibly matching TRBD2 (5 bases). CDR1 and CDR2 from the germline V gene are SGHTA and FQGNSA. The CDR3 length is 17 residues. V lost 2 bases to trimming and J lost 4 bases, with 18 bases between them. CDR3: CASSLNARLAGYNEQFF. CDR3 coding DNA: TGTGCCAGCAGCTTAAACGCGCGGCTAGCCGGTTACAATGAGCAGTTCTTC. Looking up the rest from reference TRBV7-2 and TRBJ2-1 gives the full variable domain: GAGVSQSPSNKVTEKGKDVELRCDPISGHTALYWYRQSLGQGLEFLIYFQGNSAPDKSGLPSDRFSAERTGGSVSTLTIQRTQQEDSAVYLCASSLNARLAGYNEQFFGPGTRLTVL.

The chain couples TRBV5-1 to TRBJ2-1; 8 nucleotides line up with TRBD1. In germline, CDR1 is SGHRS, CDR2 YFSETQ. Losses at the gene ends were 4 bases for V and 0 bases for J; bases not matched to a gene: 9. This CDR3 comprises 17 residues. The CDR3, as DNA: TGCGCCAGCAGCCCCGGGACAGGCATAAGCTCCTACAATGAGCAGTTCTTC. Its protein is CASSPGTGISSYNEQFF.

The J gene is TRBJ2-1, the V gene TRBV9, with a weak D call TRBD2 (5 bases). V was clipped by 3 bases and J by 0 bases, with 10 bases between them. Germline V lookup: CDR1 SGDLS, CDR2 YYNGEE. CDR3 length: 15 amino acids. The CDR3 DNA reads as TGTGCCAGCAGCGCCCTAGGGAGCTCCTACAATGAGCAGTTCTTC. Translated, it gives CASSALGSSYNEQFF.

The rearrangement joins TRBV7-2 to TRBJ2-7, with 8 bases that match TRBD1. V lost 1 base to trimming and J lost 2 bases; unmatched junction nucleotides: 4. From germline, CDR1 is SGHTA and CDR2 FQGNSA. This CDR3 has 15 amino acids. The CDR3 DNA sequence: TGTGCCAGCAGCTTAGTTCAGGGGGCCACCTACGAGCAGTACTTC. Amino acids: CASSLVQGATYEQYF.

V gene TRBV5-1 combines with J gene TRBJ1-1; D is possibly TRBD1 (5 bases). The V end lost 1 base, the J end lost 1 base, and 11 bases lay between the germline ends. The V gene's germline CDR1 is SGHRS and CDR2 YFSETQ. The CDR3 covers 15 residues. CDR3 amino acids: CASSLTGTGNTEAFF. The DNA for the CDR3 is TGCGCCAGCAGCTTGACCGGGACGGGGAACACTGAAGCTTTCTTT.

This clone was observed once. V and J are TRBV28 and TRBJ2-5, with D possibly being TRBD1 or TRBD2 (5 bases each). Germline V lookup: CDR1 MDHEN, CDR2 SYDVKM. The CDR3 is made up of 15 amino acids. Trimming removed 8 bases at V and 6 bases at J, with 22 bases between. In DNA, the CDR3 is TGTGCCAGCTACGCCCCCCGAGGGGCCGAGAAGACCCAGTACTTC. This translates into CASYAPRGAEKTQYF.

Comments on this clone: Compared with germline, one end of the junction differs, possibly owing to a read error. Here the CDR3 DNA reads TGTGCCAGCAGTGAATACTCCGGGACGGCGGGACTAGCGTATAACTTC. Protein: CASSEYSGTAGLAYNF. V and J are TRBV6-1 and TRBJ2-5; 10 positions agree with TRBD2. The CDR3 is 16 amino acids. Germline V gene data show CDR1 as MNHNS and CDR2 as SASEGT.